Each of the 28 T cell receptor beta chains below was sequenced from the same sample in a study of preoperative IRX-2 immunotherapy in early breast cancer. TCRdb's copy holds only in-frame clones and misses some; the assay was immunoSEQ multiplex PCR. The repertoire has hundreds of clones, about 66% of them found once; the top ten carry 7.7%. Treatment given: preoperative locoregional IRX-2 cytokine immunotherapy. The sequencing used lymph node tissue, collected before IRX-2 immunotherapy. These receptors came from a human donor with breast cancer.

The V and J genes are TRBV6-8 and TRBJ1-5; TRBD1 agrees at 7 bases. Germline V gene lookup returns CDR1 MNHGY and CDR2 SAAAGT. The CDR3 extends over 17 amino acids. V was clipped by 6 bases and J by 2 bases; unmatched bases: 13. CDR3: CASRGDRNIVGNQPQHF. CDR3 nucleotide sequence: TGTGCCAGCAGAGGGGACAGAAATATAGTGGGCAATCAGCCCCAGCATTTT.

This chain connects TRBV6-8 to TRBJ1-2; possible D gene TRBD1, 6 bases. V dropped 4 bases and J dropped 2 bases, with 26 bases sitting between them. The CDR3 has 19 residues. Germline lookup yields CDR1 MNHGY and CDR2 SAAAGT. The CDR3 is CASSWVLGAGEVKNYGYTF. The CDR3 bases are TGTGCCAGCAGTTGGGTCCTTGGGGCAGGGGAGGTTAAAAACTATGGCTACACCTTC.

The rearrangement links TRBV25-1 to TRBJ1-2; 9 bases are shared with TRBD1. There are 12 residues in the CDR3. The germline V gene has CDR1 MGHDK and CDR2 SYGVNS. Unmatched junction bases numbered 0, after V lost 8 bases and J lost 2 bases. The CDR3 bases are TGTGCCAGCGGGACAGGGAACTATGGCTACACCTTC. Its protein is CASGTGNYGYTF.

This sequence joins TRBV30 and TRBJ2-7; D might be TRBD1 (6 bases). CDR3 length equals 12 residues. Looked up from germline, CDR1 is GTSNPN and CDR2 is SVGIG (reference sequence). V was trimmed by 3 bases and J by 3 bases, leaving 9 bases between them. CDR3 in amino acids: CAWRVGGYEQYF. The CDR3 coding sequence is TGTGCCTGGAGAGTAGGGGGCTACGAGCAGTACTTC. The entire variable domain, with the rest obtained from reference TRBV30 and TRBJ2-7, is as follows: SQTIHQWPATLVQPVGSPLSLECTVEGTSNPNLYWYRQAAGRGLQLLFYSVGIGQISSEVPQNLSASRPQDRQFILSSKKLLLSDSGFYLCAWRVGGYEQYFGPGTRLTVT.

This clone was counted between two and nine times. The gene calls are TRBV19 and TRBJ1-5, with TRBD1 matching 8 bases. The CDR3 spans 17 residues. J was trimmed by 2 bases and V by 2 bases; bases with no gene match: 8. CDR1 and CDR2 from the germline V gene are LNHDA and SQIVND (reference sequence). The CDR3 DNA reads as TGTGCCAGTAGTATAAGGACAGGGAATTTTGGCAATCAGCCCCAGCATTTT. Residues: CASSIRTGNFGNQPQHF.

The count of this clone is one. This sequence joins TRBV19 and TRBJ2-5; 10 positions match TRBD2. V lost 4 bases and J lost 5; bases outside the gene matches: 7. Germline assignment: CDR1 LNHDA and CDR2 SQIVND (reference sequence). This CDR3 has 15 amino acids. The CDR3 region has the DNA TGTGCCAGTAGTACACTAGCGGGGTATTGGGAGACCCAGTACTTC. Its translation: CASSTLAGYWETQYF.

J is TRBJ2-2 and V is TRBV14; tentatively, D is TRBD2 (5 bases). Trimming removed 1 base from V and 1 base from J, with 7 bases in between. Germline lookup yields CDR1 SGHDN and CDR2 FVKESK. The CDR3 loop spans 15 amino acids. The CDR3 bases are TGTGCCAGCAGCCAAGCGGGATTGAACACCGGGGAGCTGTTTTTT. Its protein is CASSQAGLNTGELFF.

J is TRBJ2-3 and V is TRBV10-2; the D is unclear. Germline CDR1 is WSHSY and CDR2 is SAAADI. The CDR3 loop spans 15 amino acids. V was trimmed by 3 bases and J by 6 bases, leaving 16 bases between them. Written as DNA, the CDR3 is TGCGCCAGCAGTGACAACACAGAACGACCGGATACGCAGTATTTT. Translating it yields CASSDNTERPDTQYF.

This clone has only a few counts. The chain links TRBV30 to TRBJ1-1; 8 bases agree with TRBD1. The germline V gene encodes CDR1 GTSNPN and CDR2 SVGIG (reference sequence). The CDR3 contains 13 residues. V shed 5 bases, J shed 1 base, and the junction held 3 bases outside the gene matches. The CDR3 bases are TGTGCCTGGGACAGGGGAGGGAACACTGAAGCTTTCTTT. Encoded protein: CAWDRGGNTEAFF. The entire variable domain, with the rest obtained from reference TRBV30 and TRBJ1-1, is as follows: SQTIHQWPATLVQPVGSPLSLECTVEGTSNPNLYWYRQAAGRGLQLLFYSVGIGQISSEVPQNLSASRPQDRQFILSSKKLLLSDSGFYLCAWDRGGNTEAFFGQGTRLTVV.

The chain joins TRBV19 to TRBJ1-3; D unclear. The ends were cut back, 6 bases at V and 0 bases at J, with 12 bases in the middle. The CDR3 is 15 residues long. Germline V lookup: CDR1 LNHDA, CDR2 SQIVND (reference sequence). CDR3 bases: TGTGCCAGTAGCCCGATAGTGGGCTCTGGAAACACCATATATTTT. It specifies CASSPIVGSGNTIYF. The entire variable domain, with the rest obtained from reference TRBV19 and TRBJ1-3, is as follows: DGGITQSPKYLFRKEGQNVTLSCEQNLNHDAMYWYRQDPGQGLRLIYYSQIVNDFQKGDIAEGYSVSREKKESFPLTVTSAQKNPTAFYLCASSPIVGSGNTIYFGEGSWLTVV.

This clone was seen a handful of times. This rearrangement joins TRBV28 to TRBJ1-6; D is possibly TRBD1 (5 bases). The CDR3 is 14 amino acids. Deletions cut 6 bases from V and 6 bases from J, with 12 bases between. Germline CDR1 reads MDHEN; CDR2 reads SYDVKM. CDR3: CASRIQAFNSPLHF. The DNA for the CDR3 is TGTGCCAGCAGGATACAGGCCTTTAATTCACCCCTCCACTTT.

V is TRBV7-6 and J is TRBJ1-2, with 7 nucleotides matching TRBD1. The germline gives CDR1 SGHVS, CDR2 FNYEAQ. The CDR3 consists of 15 residues. V gave up 5 bases and J gave up 3 bases; unmatched junction bases: 9. The DNA for the CDR3 is TGTGCCAGCAGCCAAGATGACAGGGAGGACTATGGCTACACCTTC. Encoded protein: CASSQDDREDYGYTF.

The CDR3 loop is CASSTLNTEAFF. As DNA, the CDR3 is TGTGCCAGCAGTACATTGAACACTGAAGCTTTCTTT. J is TRBJ1-1 and V is TRBV6-8; the D is unclear. Germline loops: CDR1 MNHGY, CDR2 SAAAGT. V was pared by 5 bases and J by 0 bases, with 4 bases between. The CDR3 covers 12 residues.

There are a few counts of this clone. This chain links TRBV18 with TRBJ1-1, with D hard to call. V lost 6 bases, J lost 4 bases, and 12 bases lay in between. The germline gives CDR1 KGHSH, CDR2 LQKENI. The CDR3 runs 13 residues. The CDR3 coding sequence is TGTGCCAGCTCCTCCAGCGAGACCACTGAAGCTTTCTTT. Residues: CASSSSETTEAFF.

This chain joins TRBV7-5 and TRBJ2-7; the DNA was not compared with TRBD1, the D call given in the table. TRBV7-5 is described as a pseudogene. This CDR3 spans 16 amino acids. The CDR3 coding sequence is TGTGCCAGCAGCTTTAGTGGGGGCGCCGTCGGTTACGAGCAGTACTTC. It specifies CASSFSGGAVGYEQYF.

The chain carries TRBV11-3 and TRBJ2-1; D is undetermined. The V gene's germline CDR1 is SGHNT and CDR2 YENEEA. V was cut by 4 bases and J by 0 bases, with 13 bases left in between. The CDR3 is 16 amino acids. The CDR3 sequence: CASSYAMLSSYNEQFF. The CDR3 DNA follows: TGTGCCAGCAGCTACGCCATGCTGAGCTCCTACAATGAGCAGTTCTTC.

The chain employs TRBV6-8 and TRBJ1-1; perhaps TRBD1 as D (5 bases). Germline CDR1 reads MNHGY; CDR2 reads SAAAGT. The CDR3 length is 14 residues. Deletions cut 2 bases from V and 4 bases from J, with 11 bases between. The DNA of the CDR3 is TGTGCCAGCAGTTACATTGGCAGGGCCACTGAAGCTTTCTTT. Translation: CASSYIGRATEAFF.

The V and J genes are TRBV19 and TRBJ2-6; D might be TRBD2 (5 bases). Trimming pared 5 bases from V and 2 bases from J, leaving 10 bases between. This CDR3 region has 15 residues. In germline, CDR1 is LNHDA, CDR2 SQIVND (reference sequence). In nucleotides, the CDR3 is TGTGCCAGTAGTTTCGGGATCACTGGGGCCAACGTCCTGACTTTC. Protein: CASSFGITGANVLTF.

V gene TRBV11-3 combines with J gene TRBJ2-2; TRBD1 might be the D (6 bases). V dropped 6 bases and J dropped 3 bases, with 11 bases sitting between them. This CDR3 has 14 amino acids. CDR1 is SGHNT, CDR2 YENEEA, per germline. The CDR3 region is CASSLEGDTGELFF. CDR3 in DNA: TGTGCCAGCAGTCTAGAGGGGGACACCGGGGAGCTGTTTTTT.

This chain uses TRBV11-3 with TRBJ2-2, with D possibly being TRBD2 (6 bases). Germline V gene sequence: CDR1 SGHNT, CDR2 YENEEA. The CDR3 sequence is 14 residues long. Trimming pared 5 bases from V and 4 bases from J, leaving 11 bases between. The CDR3 DNA reads as TGTGCCAGCAGCCCGGGACTCATCACCGGGGAGCTGTTTTTT. Its protein product is CASSPGLITGELFF.

The chain joins TRBV30 to TRBJ1-6, with 8 bases fitting TRBD1. The CDR3 extends over 14 amino acids. CDR1 is GTSNPN and CDR2 is SVGIG in the germline V gene (reference sequence). V shed 4 bases, J shed 9 bases, and the junction held 8 bases outside the gene matches. The CDR3, as DNA: TGTGCCTGGAAACTAGACAGGGGTAGTTCACCCCTCCACTTT. Translating gives CAWKLDRGSSPLHF.

J is TRBJ1-3 and V is TRBV28; no clear D. The length of the CDR3 is 15 residues. V shed 3 bases and J shed 1 base, with 10 bases lying between them. CDR1 is MDHEN, CDR2 SYDVKM, per germline. The CDR3, as DNA: TGTGCCAGCAGTTTTGGGGAGCGGTCTGGAAACACCATATATTTT. It codes for CASSFGERSGNTIYF.

V is TRBV7-5 and J is TRBJ1-3. TRBV7-5 is given as a pseudogene. CDR3 size: 16 residues. The chain's CDR3 is CASSLEGGYSGNTIYF. CDR3 bases: TGTGCCAGCAGCTTAGAGGGGGGATACTCTGGAAACACCATATATTTT.

This chain links TRBV28 with TRBJ2-1; TRBD1 is a possible D gene (6 bases). V lost 8 bases, J lost 15 bases, and 20 bases lay in between. The CDR3 is made up of 12 amino acids. Germline CDR1 is MDHEN and CDR2 is SYDVKM. CDR3 in amino acids: CASFGPLTGRFF. The CDR3 DNA is TGTGCCAGCTTTGGCCCCCTTACAGGGAGGTTCTTC.

CDR3 residues: CASSRVSGGQETQYF. The CDR3 DNA reads as TGTGCCAGCAGTAGAGTCAGCGGGGGACAAGAGACCCAGTACTTC. The gene calls are TRBV11-3 and TRBJ2-5; 8 bases line up with TRBD2. This CDR3 is 15 amino acids long. J gave up 2 bases and V 6 bases, and 8 bases lay outside the gene matches. Germline-derived CDR1 and CDR2 are SGHNT and YENEEA.

CDR3 sequence (DNA): TGCGCCAGCAGCTCCAAGCTTAGGACAGGGAACACCGGGGAGCTGTTTTTT. This translates into CASSSKLRTGNTGELFF. This rearrangement joins TRBV5-1 to TRBJ2-2; 7 bases line up with TRBD1. Trimming at V came to 3 bases and at J to 1 base, leaving 9 bases not matched to a gene. Looked up from germline, CDR1 is SGHRS and CDR2 is YFSETQ. CDR3 length: 17 amino acids.

The table lists this clone with a count of one. This chain uses TRBV5-1 with TRBJ2-2, with TRBD1 as a possible D gene (8 bases). This CDR3 has 17 residues. Trimming left V 5 bases short and J 4 bases short, with 21 bases between. The germline CDR1 and CDR2 sequences are SGHRS and YFSETQ. The CDR3: CASSPGGTGGSTGELFF. Written as DNA, the CDR3 is TGCGCCAGCAGTCCCGGGGGGACAGGTGGGTCCACCGGGGAGCTGTTTTTT.

V and J are TRBV18 and TRBJ2-1; 9 bases line up with TRBD1. The length of the CDR3 is 14 residues. The junction had 5 bases not matched to a gene; V was cut back by 3 bases and J by 8 bases. Germline loops: CDR1 KGHSH, CDR2 LQKENI. The CDR3 loop reads CASSPGTGIDEQFF. CDR3 DNA sequence: TGTGCCAGCTCACCCGGGACAGGGATCGATGAGCAGTTCTTC. The full variable domain, with the rest looked up from reference TRBV18 and TRBJ2-1, is NAGVMQNPRHLVRRRGQEARLRCSPMKGHSHVYWYRQLPEEGLKFMVYLQKENIIDESGMPKERFSAEFPKEGPSILRIQQVVRGDSAAYFCASSPGTGIDEQFFGPGTRLTVL.